This T cell receptor (beta chain) was observed in a study of T-cell reconstitution after alpha-beta-depleted transplantation in children. Preparing the TCRbeta library involved the use of unique molecular identifiers. TCRdb processed the PCR reads anew with MiXCR; each CDR3 protein has one entry. The sample yields over 450,000 distinct CDR3 sequences, 10% to 13% seen once. Broader study findings: Approximately two months post-transplant, alpha-beta T cells reportedly originated from several hundred expanded graft clones. T-cell numbers and diversity, one year after transplant, stemmed largely from T cells that were newly produced. In some patients, recipient T cells and intrathymic progenitors surviving conditioning explained high day-60 diversity.

This clonotype occurred a few times. The target antigen is unknown. CDR1 and CDR2 from the germline V gene are DFQATT and SNEGSKA (reference sequence). V gave up 5 bases and J gave up 1 base; unmatched junction bases: 12. This CDR3 is 16 amino acids long. The receptor was isolated from a child aged 2 to 10 with inherited bone marrow failure, due to receive a stem cell transplant. The sample in question was PBMCs, obtained before TCRalphabeta/CD19-depleted stem cell transplant. The chain carries TRBV20-1 and TRBJ2-7, with TRBD2 identical over 9 bases. The DNA for the CDR3 is TGCAGTGCTGGGTCCCAACTAGCGGGTGGGTCCTACGAGCAGTACTTC. Its protein is CSAGSQLAGGSYEQYF.